This T cell receptor (beta chain) was documented in a study of blood T cell repertoires in COVID-19. In the study overall: Samples taken during acute and convalescent COVID-19 were collected in the United States, Italy and Spain. PBMCs, B-cell-depleted T cells, or T cells were the source of the cDNA or gDNA that made up the material.

In Seattle, patients joined the study during active infection and were tracked longitudinally. Only in-frame clones appear in the TCRdb table, and some are missing; sequencing was by immunoSEQ multiplex PCR. This sample has tens of thousands of clones, with roughly 91% found just once. V was clipped by 7 bases and J by 0 bases, with 7 bases between them. Per the germline V gene, CDR1 is MGHDK and CDR2 is SYGVNS. This CDR3 comprises 12 residues. This TCR derives from a man between 18 and 35 years old with COVID-19, enrolled during active disease. Input material: peripheral blood. The chain is built from TRBV25-1 and TRBJ2-7; D is unresolved. The CDR3 coding sequence is TGTGCCAGCAAGCCAAGCTCCTACGAGCAGTACTTC. Its translation: CASKPSSYEQYF.